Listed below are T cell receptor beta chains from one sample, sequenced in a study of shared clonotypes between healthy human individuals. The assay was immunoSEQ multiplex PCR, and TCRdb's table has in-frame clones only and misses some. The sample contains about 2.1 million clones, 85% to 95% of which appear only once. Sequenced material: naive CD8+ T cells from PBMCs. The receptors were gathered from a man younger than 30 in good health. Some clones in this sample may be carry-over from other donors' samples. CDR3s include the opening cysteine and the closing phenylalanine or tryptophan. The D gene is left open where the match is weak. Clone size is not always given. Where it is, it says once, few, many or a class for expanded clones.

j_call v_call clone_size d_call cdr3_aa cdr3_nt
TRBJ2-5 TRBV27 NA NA CASSLSGPKPWGAQYF TGTGCCAGCAGTTTATCCGGGCCAAAACCCTGGGGGGCCCAGTACTTC
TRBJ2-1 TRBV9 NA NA CASSPEGREQFF TGTGCCAGCAGCCCCGAAGGCCGGGAGCAGTTCTTC
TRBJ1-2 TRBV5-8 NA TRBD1 CASSSGTGGRYGYTF TGTGCCAGCAGCTCCGGGACAGGGGGTCGCTATGGCTACACCTTC
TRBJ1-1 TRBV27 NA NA CASRRGGEAFF TGTGCCAGCAGAAGGGGAGGTGAAGCTTTCTTT
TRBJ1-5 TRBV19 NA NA CASNWGGNQPQHF TGTGCCAGTAACTGGGGGGGCAATCAGCCCCAGCATTTT
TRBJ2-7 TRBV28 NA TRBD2 CASSLSQREFDYEQYF TGTGCCAGCAGTTTATCCCAGCGGGAGTTCGACTACGAGCAGTACTTC
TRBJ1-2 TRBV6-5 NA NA CASSRGTPHNYGYTF TGTGCCAGCTCCCGTGGGACACCACACAACTATGGCTACACCTTC
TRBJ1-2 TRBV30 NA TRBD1 CAWIRGQNYGYTF TGTGCCTGGATCAGGGGGCAGAACTATGGCTACACCTTC
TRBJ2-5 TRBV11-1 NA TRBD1 CASSLVTGGVQTQYF TGTGCCAGCAGCTTAGTAACAGGGGGCGTCCAGACCCAGTACTTC
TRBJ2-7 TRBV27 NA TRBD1 CASSLSGTAYYEQYF TGTGCCAGCAGTTTATCTGGGACAGCTTACTACGAGCAGTACTTC
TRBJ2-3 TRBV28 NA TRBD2 CASSRPPGLAGEGSTDTQYF TGTGCCAGCAGCCGCCCTCCTGGACTAGCGGGGGAGGGGAGCACAGATACGCAGTATTTT
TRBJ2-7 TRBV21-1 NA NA CASSKMGPLGAGLIPYEQYF TGTGCCAGCAGCAAAATGGGGCCCTTAGGGGCAGGCTTGATCCCCTACGAGCAGTACTTC
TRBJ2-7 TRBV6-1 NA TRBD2 CASSELAGGPDEQYF TGTGCCAGCAGTGAACTAGCGGGAGGGCCGGACGAGCAGTACTTC
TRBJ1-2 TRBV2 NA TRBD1 CASSERRTGSFNGYTF TGTGCCAGCAGTGAAAGGAGGACAGGGAGTTTTAATGGCTACACCTTC
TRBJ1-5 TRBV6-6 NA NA CASSYVQGGNQPQHF TGTGCCAGCAGTTACGTCCAGGGCGGCAATCAGCCCCAGCATTTT
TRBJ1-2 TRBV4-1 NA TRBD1 CASRPGQDYGYTF TGCGCCAGCAGACCGGGACAGGACTATGGCTACACCTTC
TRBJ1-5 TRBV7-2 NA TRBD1 CASSPTPGTEFWGNQPQHF TGTGCCAGCAGCCCCACCCCCGGGACAGAATTTTGGGGCAATCAGCCCCAGCATTTT
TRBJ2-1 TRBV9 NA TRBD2 CASSVGLAGEQFF TGTGCCAGCAGCGTAGGACTAGCGGGAGAGCAGTTCTTC
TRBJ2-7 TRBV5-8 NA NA CASSLARGDTAGYEQYF TGTGCCAGCAGCTTGGCCCGGGGTGATACCGCCGGCTACGAGCAGTACTTC
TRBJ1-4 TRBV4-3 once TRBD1 CASSQDRGNEKLFF TGCGCCAGCAGCCAAGACAGGGGGAACGAAAAACTGTTTTTT
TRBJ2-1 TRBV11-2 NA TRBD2 CASSLALAGGYEQFF TGTGCCAGCAGCTTAGCACTAGCGGGAGGGTATGAGCAGTTCTTC
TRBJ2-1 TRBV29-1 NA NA CSVDFLAPYNEQFF TGCAGCGTTGATTTTCTAGCTCCCTACAATGAGCAGTTCTTC
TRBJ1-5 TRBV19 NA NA CASSIGQISNQPQHF TGTGCCAGTAGTATCGGACAAATTAGCAATCAGCCCCAGCATTTT
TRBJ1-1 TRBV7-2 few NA CASSLRRGQGEAFF TGTGCCAGCAGCCTAAGGCGGGGGCAGGGTGAAGCTTTCTTT
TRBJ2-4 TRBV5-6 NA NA CASSSYYSMNIQYF TGTGCCAGCAGCTCTTACTACAGTATGAACATTCAGTACTTC
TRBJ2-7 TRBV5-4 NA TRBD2 CALSGNSGKEREQYF TGTGCCCTTTCGGGGAATAGCGGGAAGGAGCGCGAGCAGTACTTC
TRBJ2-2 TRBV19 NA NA CASSSNRAGNTGELFF TGTGCCAGTAGTAGCAACAGGGCGGGGAACACCGGGGAGCTGTTTTTT
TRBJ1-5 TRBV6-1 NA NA CASSGWGVRGQPQHF TGTGCCAGCAGTGGATGGGGGGTACGGGGTCAGCCCCAGCATTTT
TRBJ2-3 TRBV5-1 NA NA CASSLDQPITPDTQYF TGCGCCAGCAGCTTGGACCAGCCAATTACCCCAGATACGCAGTATTTT
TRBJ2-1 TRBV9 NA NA CASSVAPDSRPPPSYNEQFF TGTGCCAGCAGCGTAGCCCCTGACAGCAGGCCACCACCTTCCTACAATGAGCAGTTCTTC
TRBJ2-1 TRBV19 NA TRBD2 CASSPGEGPYNEQFF TGTGCCAGTAGTCCCGGGGAGGGGCCCTACAATGAGCAGTTCTTC